This entry lists 17 T cell receptor beta chains sequenced from one sample in a study of cytomegalovirus exposure and HLA in healthy donors. The study ran its PCR with 60 Vbeta and 13 Jbeta primers. Measured with immunoSEQ multiplex PCR; TCRdb has only the in-frame clones, and not every one. The profile shows more than 150,000 clones, 82% of them singletons. Sequences were obtained from PBMCs. Every receptor here comes from a woman aged 50 to 60 in good health and CMV-seropositive.

This chain links TRBV5-1 with TRBJ1-1, with D perhaps TRBD1 (6 bases). In germline, CDR1 is SGHRS, CDR2 YFSETQ. The CDR3 sequence is 13 residues long. With 4 bases removed from V and 2 bases from J, the gap between germline ends came to 9 bases. In DNA form, the CDR3 reads TGCGCCAGCAGCCTGGACAGTAACACTGAAGCTTTCTTT. Protein: CASSLDSNTEAFF.

J is TRBJ1-1 and V is TRBV9; TRBD1 matches 7 bases. Losses at the gene ends were 6 bases for V and 0 bases for J; bases not matched to a gene: 5. Germline V gene lookup returns CDR1 SGDLS and CDR2 YYNGEE. There are 14 residues in the CDR3. CDR3 DNA sequence: TGTGCCAGCACCCGGACAGGACTGAACACTGAAGCTTTCTTT. It translates to CASTRTGLNTEAFF.

This clone has a single count. V and J are TRBV27 and TRBJ2-7; 10 bases fit TRBD1. CDR1 is MNHEY, CDR2 SMNVEV, per germline (reference sequence). J gave up 4 bases and V 1 base, and 4 bases lay outside the gene matches. CDR3 length: 15 amino acids. In DNA, the CDR3 is TGTGCCAGCAGTTTATGGGACAGGGGCAGGTACGAGCAGTACTTC. As protein: CASSLWDRGRYEQYF.

This chain joins TRBV5-4 and TRBJ2-2; no reliable D call. V lost 3 bases to trimming and J lost 6 bases, with 9 bases between them. This CDR3 has 13 residues. From germline, CDR1 is SGHNT and CDR2 YYREEE (reference sequence). In nucleotides, the CDR3 is TGTGCCAGCAGCTCGGGTATTGCCGGGGAGCTGTTTTTT. Protein sequence: CASSSGIAGELFF.

The chain recombines TRBV4-2 with TRBJ1-1; 8 nucleotides match TRBD1. The CDR3 length is 16 residues. Germline CDR1 is LGHNA and CDR2 is YNFKEQ. V trimming: 1 base; J trimming: 3 bases; junction bases outside the gene matches: 7. The CDR3 region is CASSQAAGGLYTEAFF. CDR3 coding DNA: TGTGCCAGCAGCCAAGCGGCAGGGGGCTTATACACTGAAGCTTTCTTT.

Remarks on this clone: At one of its ends the junction is not consistent with the germline gene, which may arise from a read error. This chain connects TRBV6-1 to TRBJ2-3, with TRBD1 matching 9 bases. Germline V CDR1 and CDR2: MNHNS, SASEGT. The CDR3 contains 13 residues. For the CDR3, the DNA is TGTGCCAGCAGTGATCTCCCGGGACAGGGCCGGGATTTT. Encoded protein: CASSDLPGQGRDF.

The rearrangement links TRBV18 to TRBJ2-3, with 11 bases matching TRBD2. The germline CDR1 and CDR2 sequences are KGHSH and LQKENI. Trimming removed 5 bases from V and 4 bases from J; junction bases left unmatched: 2. CDR3 length: 14 residues. The CDR3 region is CASSGTSGADTQYF. For the CDR3, the DNA is TGTGCCAGCTCAGGGACTAGCGGCGCAGATACGCAGTATTTT.

The rearrangement uses TRBV5-5 and TRBJ1-1; unclear D gene. This CDR3 has 13 amino acids. The germline CDR1 and CDR2 sequences are SGHKS and YYEKEE (reference sequence). V dropped 3 bases and J dropped 4 bases, with 10 bases sitting between them. This CDR3 is CASSWEDGTEAFF. The CDR3 nucleotides are TGTGCCAGCAGCTGGGAGGATGGCACTGAAGCTTTCTTT.

The chain employs TRBV2 and TRBJ2-7; D is unclear. Germline CDR1 SNHLY, CDR2 FYNNEI. Trimming removed 3 bases at V and 4 bases at J, with 7 bases between. The CDR3 loop spans 12 amino acids. Written as DNA, the CDR3 is TGTGCCAGCAGTGATGTCGGTTACGAGCAGTACTTC. The encoded protein is CASSDVGYEQYF.

The rearrangement uses TRBV5-1 and TRBJ2-6; 14 positions match TRBD2. Germline trimming cut 1 base from V and 2 bases from J; bases unmatched to any gene: 5. The CDR3 runs 19 residues. Germline values: CDR1 SGHRS, CDR2 YFSETQ. CDR3 region: CASSLTGLAGGAGANVLTF. CDR3 bases: TGCGCCAGCAGCTTGACAGGACTAGCGGGGGGTGCTGGGGCCAACGTCCTGACTTTC.

This chain connects TRBV6-1 to TRBJ2-7; TRBD1 aligns across 7 bases. CDR3 length equals 15 residues. With 4 bases clipped from V and 0 bases from J, the junction kept 6 bases outside the gene matches. Germline V CDR1 and CDR2: MNHNS, SASEGT. CDR3 DNA: TGTGCCAGCAGTGGGACAGGCTATAGCTCCTACGAGCAGTACTTC. Protein: CASSGTGYSSYEQYF.

As for this clone: A junction end diverges from the germline sequence, so it may reflect a read error. This chain links TRBV2 with TRBJ2-1; TRBD1 agrees at 7 bases. Germline CDR1 reads SNHLY; CDR2 reads FYNNEI. This CDR3 comprises 14 residues. This CDR3 reads CAGSGDSSYNEQFF. The CDR3 DNA follows: TGTGCCGGCAGTGGGGACAGCTCCTACAATGAGCAGTTCTTC. Complete variable domain (other parts from reference TRBV2 and TRBJ2-1): EPEVTQTPSHQVTQMGQEVILRCVPISNHLYFYWYRQILGQKVEFLVSFYNNEISEKSEIFDDQFSVERPDGSNFTLKIRSTKLEDSAMYFCAGSGDSSYNEQFFGPGTRLTVL.

The gene calls are TRBV15 and TRBJ2-3; the match to TRBD2 covers 9 bases. The CDR3 runs to 13 residues. The V gene's germline CDR1 is LNHNV and CDR2 YYDKDF (reference sequence). V dropped 9 bases and J dropped 1; count of bases not matched to a gene: 2. The CDR3 sequence: CATVAGGTDTQYF. The CDR3 DNA is TGTGCCACTGTAGCGGGGGGCACAGATACGCAGTATTTT.

The genes are TRBV21-1 and TRBJ2-5; TRBD1 is taken as the D call from the table, unchecked against the DNA. TRBV21-1 is an annotated pseudogene. CDR3 length equals 16 residues. Here the CDR3 DNA reads TGTGCCAGCAGTCCTGCCGGACAGTCTTTTCTGGAGACCCAGTACTTC. This encodes CASSPAGQSFLETQYF.

The V call is TRBV7-2, the J call TRBJ1-6; D not resolved. The germline gives CDR1 SGHTA, CDR2 FQGNSA. Deletions cut 3 bases from V and 8 bases from J, with 8 bases between. This CDR3 is 13 amino acids long. Written as DNA, the CDR3 is TGTGCCAGCAGCTTTAGCATGGATTCACCCCTCCACTTT. Amino acids: CASSFSMDSPLHF.

This sequence joins TRBV14 and TRBJ1-5; the D gene is possibly TRBD1 (6 bases). V was shortened by 1 base and J by 6 bases, with 16 bases between the two germline ends. CDR1 is SGHDN and CDR2 is FVKESK in the germline V gene. CDR3 length: 16 amino acids. DNA of the CDR3: TGTGCCAGCAGCCAAGTCAACAGGGTAGTCATTCAGCCCCAGCATTTT. This gives the protein CASSQVNRVVIQPQHF.

This rearrangement joins TRBV18 to TRBJ1-5; 9 bases agree with TRBD1. Unmatched junction bases numbered 5, after V lost 2 bases and J lost 3 bases. CDR1 and CDR2 (germline): KGHSH, LQKENI. The CDR3 is 16 amino acids. This CDR3 reads CASSPTGQGYNQPQHF. The CDR3 nucleotides are TGTGCCAGCTCACCAACGGGACAGGGTTACAATCAGCCCCAGCATTTT.